The clone carrying this T cell receptor beta chain was counted many times. Its antigen remains unknown. This entry is derived from a study of regulatory T cells in long-lasting Graves disease. Points from the study as a whole: Comparison showed that persistent patients shared more public clonotypes (2,741) than new patients (966).

Arm-PCR with iRepertoire HTBI primers amplified the CDR3 regions for these TCR beta libraries. In the original workflow: From all samples, identification returned some 13 TRBJ and approximately 63 TRBV segments. TCRdb re-called the multiplex PCR reads with MiXCR, one entry per CDR3 protein. These V and J calls rely on TCRdb rather than the paper's analysis. The sample carries a few hundred thousand distinct CDR3 sequences, approximately 15% recorded once. The time point: newly diagnosed GD, antithyroid drugs for less than 3 months. Extracted PBMC RNA gave rise to the TCR library. V lost 4 bases, J lost 6 bases, and 10 bases lay in between. Germline V lookup: CDR1 LGHDT, CDR2 YNNKEL (reference sequence). The CDR3 loop spans 13 amino acids. The sample was also linked to a second study, of T cells in Graves' hyperthyroidism and ophthalmopathy. That source adds: Stable hyperthyroidism and ophthalmopathy were separated using 13 V-J signatures.

This chain links TRBV3-1 with TRBJ1-5, with D perhaps matching TRBD1 (6 bases). This specimen was peripheral blood mononuclear cells (PBMCs), taken at new diagnosis, from a patient treated with antithyroid drugs. This clonotype was sampled from a man between 40 and 49 years old with Graves disease. The CDR3 here is CASSPQGIQPQHF. The CDR3, as DNA: TGTGCCAGCAGCCCACAGGGTATTCAGCCCCAGCATTTT.